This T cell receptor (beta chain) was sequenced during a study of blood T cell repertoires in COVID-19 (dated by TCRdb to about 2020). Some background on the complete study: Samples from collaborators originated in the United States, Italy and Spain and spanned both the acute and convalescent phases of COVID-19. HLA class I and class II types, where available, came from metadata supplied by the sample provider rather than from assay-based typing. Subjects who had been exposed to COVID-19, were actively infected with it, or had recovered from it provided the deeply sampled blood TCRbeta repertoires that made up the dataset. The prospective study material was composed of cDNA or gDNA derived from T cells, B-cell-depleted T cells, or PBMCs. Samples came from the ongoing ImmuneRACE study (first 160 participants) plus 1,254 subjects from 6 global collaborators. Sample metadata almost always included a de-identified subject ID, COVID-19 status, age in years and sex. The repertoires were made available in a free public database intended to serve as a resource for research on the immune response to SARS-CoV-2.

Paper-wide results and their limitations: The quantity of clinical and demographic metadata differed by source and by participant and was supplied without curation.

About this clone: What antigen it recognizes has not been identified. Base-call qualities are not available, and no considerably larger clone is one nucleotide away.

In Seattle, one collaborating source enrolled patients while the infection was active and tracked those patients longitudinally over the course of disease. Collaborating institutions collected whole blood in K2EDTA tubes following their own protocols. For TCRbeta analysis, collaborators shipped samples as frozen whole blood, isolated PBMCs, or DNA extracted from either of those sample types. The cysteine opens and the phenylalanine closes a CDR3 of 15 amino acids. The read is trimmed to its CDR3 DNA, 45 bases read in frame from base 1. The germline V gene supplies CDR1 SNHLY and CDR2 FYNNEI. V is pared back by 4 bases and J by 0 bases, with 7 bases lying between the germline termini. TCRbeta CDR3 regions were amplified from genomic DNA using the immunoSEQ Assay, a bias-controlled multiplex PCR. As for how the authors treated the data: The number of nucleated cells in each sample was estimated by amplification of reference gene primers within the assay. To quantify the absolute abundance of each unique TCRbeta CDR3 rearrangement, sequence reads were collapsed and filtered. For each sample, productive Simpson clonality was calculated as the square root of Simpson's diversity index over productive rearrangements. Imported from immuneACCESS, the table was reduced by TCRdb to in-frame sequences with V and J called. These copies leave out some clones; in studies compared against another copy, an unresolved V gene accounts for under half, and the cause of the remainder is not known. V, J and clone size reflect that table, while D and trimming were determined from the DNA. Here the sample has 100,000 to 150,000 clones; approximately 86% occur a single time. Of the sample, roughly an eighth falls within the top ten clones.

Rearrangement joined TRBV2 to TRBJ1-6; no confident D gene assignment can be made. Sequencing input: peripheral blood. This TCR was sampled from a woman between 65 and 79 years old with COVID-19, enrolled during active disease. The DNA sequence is TGTGCCAGCAGTGTTGAGTTCTCCTATAATTCACCCCTCCACTTT. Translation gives CASSVEFSYNSPLHF.